The next 15 T cell receptor delta chains were all read from a single sample in a study of gamma-delta T cells after stem cell transplantation. TCRdb reanalysed the RT-PCR reads via CATT. This sample carries 1,500 to 2,000 delta-chain clones, 4% to 4.5% of them seen once, and the ten largest clones take 30% to 45%. The sequencing input was gamma-delta T cells. Every receptor here comes from a human donor. It is not recorded whose cells these are; they may come from a transplant donor.

For this clone: It differs at one base from a far larger clone, so likely a read error. At the DNA level, this CDR3 is encoded by other sequences in the same sample as well. The chain couples TRDV2 to TRDJ3; TRDD3 matches at 7 bases. With V trimmed by 0 bases and J by 0 bases, 13 bases remained unmatched. Per germline, CDR1 GEAIGNYY and CDR2 EKD. This CDR3 spans 21 amino acids. The CDR3 reads CACDTAAGGYGSSWDTRQMFF. The DNA of the CDR3 is TGTGCCTGTGACACCGCCGCTGGGGGGTACGGGAGCTCCTGGGACACCCGACAGATGTTTTTC.

By sample fraction, this clone is medium-sized. This chain uses TRDV1 with TRDJ1, with 12 nucleotides matching TRDD3. Germline trimming cut 2 bases from V and 1 base from J; bases unmatched to any gene: 14. This CDR3 comprises 20 residues. In germline, CDR1 is TSWWSYY, CDR2 QGS. CDR3 region: CALGENPTGGYSRATDKLIF. The CDR3 nucleotides read TGTGCTCTTGGGGAAAACCCTACTGGGGGATACTCCAGGGCCACCGATAAACTCATCTTT.

Comments on this clone: This likely stems from a read error, as it lies one base from a far larger clone. This sample includes further DNA sequences coding for the same CDR3. This chain joins TRDV1 and TRDJ1; 8 bases fit TRDD3. Germline V gene data show CDR1 as TSWWSYY and CDR2 as QGS. The CDR3 runs 19 residues. The trim removed 3 bases at V and 2 bases at J, leaving 17 bases unmatched. The CDR3 coding sequence is TGTGCTCTTGGGGACTTTCCCCGTACTGGGGGTTCTCATACCGATAAACTCATCTTT. Protein sequence: CALGDFPRTGGSHTDKLIF.

The chain joins TRDV3 to TRDJ1; 12 bases align to TRDD3. This CDR3 is 23 amino acids long. The germline V gene has CDR1 TVYSNPD and CDR2 GDNSRS (reference sequence). The V segment lost 5 bases and the J segment 0 bases; nucleotides outside the gene matches: 31. Here the CDR3 reads CAPRDSSTSYRYWGIPDTDKLIF. CDR3 bases: TGTGCCCCCCGGGATTCCTCCACTTCCTACCGATACTGGGGGATACCTGACACCGATAAACTCATCTTT.

This clone was counted a few times. A far bigger clonotype differs at one base, so this is likely a read error. In the same sample, other DNA sequences code for this CDR3. V is TRDV1 and J is TRDJ1, with 8 bases aligning to TRDD3. The CDR3 sequence is 17 residues long. The germline V gene encodes CDR1 TSWWSYY and CDR2 QGS. In DNA, the CDR3 is TGTGCTCTTGGGGATAACTGGGGGGTGGGAATGGCCGATAAGCTCATCTTT. Its protein product is CALGDNWGVGMADKLIF.

The V gene is TRDV1, the J gene TRDJ1; 12 bases fit TRDD3. The ends lost 2 bases at V and 0 bases at J; junction bases unmatched: 16. Looked up from germline, CDR1 is TSWWSYY and CDR2 is QGS. The CDR3 has 21 amino acids. CDR3 sequence: CALGENGLYWGIPLYTDKLIF. The CDR3 nucleotides are TGTGCTCTTGGGGAAAACGGCCTCTACTGGGGGATACCCTTGTACACCGATAAACTCATCTTT.

This clone is medium-sized (0.01 to 0.1%) within its sample. Being one base from a much bigger clone, this may be a read error. The J gene is TRDJ1, the V gene TRAV29/DV5; weak D call: TRDD2 (6 bases). The germline gives CDR1 NSMFDY, CDR2 ISSIKDK. This CDR3 spans 17 amino acids. The CDR3 nucleotides read TGTGCAGCAAGGAGGCCTTCCCGGCCTCTTTTAACCGATAAACCCATCTTT. Its protein product is CAARRPSRPLLTDKPIF.

This clone was picked up a small number of times. The protein held in TCRdb is that of a much larger clone and does not match this DNA's translation at residue 9, likely because of a read error; the protein shown is translated from the DNA. The V gene is TRDV2, the J gene TRDJ3; D unresolved. Deletions cut 0 bases from V and 0 bases from J, with 23 bases between. Germline V gene data show CDR1 as GEAIGNYY and CDR2 as EKD. This CDR3 spans 22 amino acids. CDR3 residues: CACDTVFLRESLSSWDTRQMFF. CDR3 in DNA: TGTGCCTGTGACACCGTGTTTCTGAGGGAAAGCTTGAGCTCCTGGGACACCCGACAGATGTTTTTC.

This clone counts as medium-sized. The rearrangement joins TRDV1 to TRDJ1, with 11 bases identical to TRDD3. The V gene's germline CDR1 is TSWWSYY and CDR2 QGS. V gave up 1 base and J gave up 0 bases; unmatched junction bases: 25. CDR3 length: 24 residues. The CDR3 is CALGERHLPQLRWGIRLYTDKLIF. The CDR3, as DNA: TGTGCTCTTGGGGAACGCCACCTACCCCAACTACGATGGGGGATACGCTTGTACACCGATAAACTCATCTTT.

As for this clone: A far larger clone is only one base removed, so a read error is likely. V usage is TRDV2 and J usage is TRDJ1; D remains ambiguous. This CDR3 spans 15 amino acids. The V and J ends lost 2 bases and 3 bases respectively, with 15 bases between them. CDR1 is GEAIGNYY, CDR2 EKD, per germline. The CDR3 sequence: CACDSWEPRADKLIF. The CDR3 region has the DNA TGTGCCTGTGACAGTTGGGAGCCAAGGGCCGATAAACTCATCTTT.

A note on this clone: TCRdb shows a much larger clone's protein in place of this DNA's translation, and the two differ at residue 20, likely through a read error; the protein shown is translated from the DNA. The identical CDR3 is also encoded by other nucleotide sequences in the sample. This CDR3 is CAPRDSSTSYRYWGSITDKPIF. As DNA, the CDR3 is TGTGCCCCCCGGGACTCCTCCACTTCCTACCGATACTGGGGGTCAATCACCGATAAACCCATCTTT. The V and J genes are TRDV3 and TRDJ1, with D perhaps TRDD2 or TRDD3 (8 bases each). Germline CDR1 reads TVYSNPD; CDR2 reads GDNSRS (reference sequence). The CDR3 sequence is 22 residues long.

Regarding this clone: The protein in TCRdb stems from a much larger clone and differs at residue 5 from this DNA's translation, likely a read error; here the protein is translated from the DNA. V is TRDV2 and J is TRDJ1, with D possibly being TRDD3 (6 bases). The CDR3 is 17 residues long. The germline CDR1 and CDR2 sequences are GEAIGNYY and EKD. Trimming pared 4 bases from V and 6 bases from J, leaving 26 bases between. CDR3 bases: TGTGCCTGTGATGCACTGGGCGGGCTTACTGGACTTAATAAACTCATCTTT. It translates to CACDALGGLTGLNKLIF.

This clone was seen a few times. TCRdb's entry gives the protein of a much larger clone, which mismatches this DNA's translation at residue 21, likely from a read error; the protein reported here is translated from the DNA. The gene calls are TRDV1 and TRDJ1, with 9 bases matching TRDD3. CDR3 size: 23 residues. Germline V lookup: CDR1 TSWWSYY, CDR2 QGS. As DNA, the CDR3 is TGTGCTCTTGGGGTCCGTCCGGCCTTCCCACGTCTGGGGGATGTTCCTAGAACCGATAAACCCATCTTT. This gives the protein CALGVRPAFPRLGDVPRTDKPIF.

In the case of this clone: The translation of this DNA and the TCRdb protein of a much larger clone differ at residue 6, probably owing to a read error; the protein shown here is translated from the DNA. The rearrangement links TRDV1 to TRDJ1, with 8 bases identical to TRDD3. The CDR3 consists of 17 residues. The V segment lost 3 bases and the J segment 3 bases; nucleotides outside the gene matches: 12. Germline V lookup: CDR1 TSWWSYY, CDR2 QGS. The CDR3 sequence is CALGDDWGVGMADKLIF. The CDR3 DNA reads TGTGCTCTTGGGGATGACTGGGGGGTGGGAATGGCCGATAAACTCATCTTT.

In its sample, this clone was seen a few times. A clone one base away is much larger, so this may be a read error. The DNA is left out, because the CDR3 cannot be placed on it with certainty; the CDR3 is given as TCRdb lists it. The gene calls are TRAV29/DV5 and TRDJ2; TRDD3 was called by the table and not checked on the DNA. The CDR3 spans 27 amino acids, including both terminal residues. The germline V gene has CDR1 NSMFDY and CDR2 ISSIKDK. The CDR3 protein is CSVLLCSKREVIFYVSTRANLTAQLFF.